These 21 T cell receptor beta chains were sequenced from one sample in a study of blood T cell repertoires in COVID-19. Only in-frame clones appear in the TCRdb table, and some are missing; sequencing was by immunoSEQ multiplex PCR. The sample carries around 200,000 clones, about four fifths recorded once. What was sequenced was peripheral blood. These receptors originate from a man aged 50 or older with active or convalescent COVID-19.

V is TRBV7-9 and J is TRBJ1-2, with D possibly being TRBD1 (6 bases). Trimming removed 5 bases at V and 2 bases at J, with 27 bases between. Germline V gene data show CDR1 as SEHNR and CDR2 as FQNEAQ (reference sequence). The CDR3 consists of 19 residues. The CDR3 region has the DNA TGTGCCAGCAGCCCCATCTTATCCCTCGGACAGTTAGAGAACTATGGCTACACCTTC. Amino acids: CASSPILSLGQLENYGYTF.

The genes are TRBV6-2 or TRBV6-3 and TRBJ1-3; a possible D gene is TRBD1 (5 bases). From germline, CDR1 is MNHEY and CDR2 SVGEGT. The V gene lost 6 bases and the J gene lost 2 bases, with 23 bases spanning the gap. The length of the CDR3 is 18 residues. The CDR3 protein is CASSTPGLGTRAGNTIYF. CDR3 nucleotides: TGTGCCAGCAGCACGCCCGGGTTGGGGACTCGGGCTGGAAACACCATATATTTT.

This clone was found once. The chain employs TRBV5-1 and TRBJ1-2; 7 bases line up with TRBD1. Germline V gene data show CDR1 as SGHRS and CDR2 as YFSETQ. The CDR3 has 15 amino acids. Trimming took 0 bases from V and 2 from J; bases not matched to a gene: 4. The CDR3 sequence is CASSLGGGANYGYTF. The CDR3 nucleotides read TGCGCCAGCAGCTTGGGAGGGGGCGCGAACTATGGCTACACCTTC.

The chain is built from TRBV3-1 (or the pseudogene TRBV3-2) and TRBJ1-1, with D uncertain. The CDR3 spans 13 residues. Trimming pared 0 bases from V and 8 bases from J, leaving 10 bases between. Germline V lookup: CDR1 LGHDT, CDR2 YNNKEL (reference sequence). The CDR3 DNA reads TGTGCCAGCAGCCAAGATAGACGGGGAGAAGCTTTCTTT. Translation gives CASSQDRRGEAFF.

The CDR3 spells CASSVRDRSNQPQHF. Written as DNA, the CDR3 is TGTGCCAGTAGTGTCCGGGACAGGTCCAATCAGCCCCAGCATTTT. The chain employs TRBV19 and TRBJ1-5; TRBD1 matches at 8 bases. CDR3 size: 15 residues. V shed 5 bases, J shed 3 bases, and the junction held 6 bases outside the gene matches. Germline-derived CDR1 and CDR2 are LNHDA and SQIVND (reference sequence).

The chain recombines TRBV10-3 with TRBJ2-3; TRBD1 agrees at 8 bases. CDR3 size: 14 residues. Germline V CDR1 and CDR2: ENHRY, SYGVKD. V gave up 8 bases and J gave up 5 bases; unmatched junction bases: 9. The CDR3 bases are TGTGCCATCTCTGGCCAGGGGGCGGGAGATACGCAGTATTTT. Translated, it gives CAISGQGAGDTQYF.

V and J are TRBV7-6 and TRBJ2-3; 14 bases align to TRBD2. Germline CDR1 and CDR2: SGHVS and FNYEAQ. The length of the CDR3 is 14 residues. J was trimmed by 5 bases and V by 9 bases; bases with no gene match: 4. CDR3 residues: CASAGTSGGDTQYF. The CDR3 region has the DNA TGTGCCAGTGCCGGGACTAGCGGGGGAGATACGCAGTATTTT. Full variable domain (remainder filled in from reference TRBV7-6 and TRBJ2-3): GAGVSQSPRYKVTKRGQDVALRCDPISGHVSLYWYRQALGQGPEFLTYFNYEAQQDKSGLPNDRFSAERPEGSISTLTIQRTEQRDSAMYRCASAGTSGGDTQYFGPGTRLTVL.

This chain links TRBV15 with TRBJ2-1, with 9 positions matching TRBD1. Trimming removed 1 base from V and 6 bases from J; junction bases left unmatched: 4. CDR1 and CDR2 from the germline V gene are LNHNV and YYDKDF (reference sequence). CDR3 length: 15 residues. This chain's CDR3 is CATSRARTGANEQFF. The CDR3 DNA reads TGTGCCACCAGCAGAGCCAGGACAGGGGCCAATGAGCAGTTCTTC.

The chain has TRBV24-1 and TRBJ1-2, with TRBD1 matching 9 bases. CDR3 length: 16 residues. V lost 2 bases and J lost 4; bases outside the gene matches: 7. CDR1 and CDR2 (germline): KGHDR, SFDVKD. As DNA, the CDR3 is TGTGCCACCAGTGATTCGGAGGGACAGGGACCCTATGGCTACACCTTC. It yields the protein CATSDSEGQGPYGYTF.

J is TRBJ2-6 and V is TRBV28; 7 nucleotides match TRBD2. The germline V gene encodes CDR1 MDHEN and CDR2 SYDVKM. J gave up 4 bases and V 3 bases, and 9 bases lay outside the gene matches. This CDR3 is built from 17 residues. The CDR3 region has the DNA TGTGCCAGCAGTTTCCTAGCGGAGCTCTACGGGGCCAACGTCCTGACTTTC. It specifies CASSFLAELYGANVLTF.

The genes are TRBV12-3 or TRBV12-4 and TRBJ1-6; D unclear. The V gene lost 7 bases and the J gene lost 10 bases, with 14 bases spanning the gap. CDR3 length: 13 residues. The CDR3 sequence: CASTPTVGSPLHF. For the CDR3, the DNA is TGTGCCAGCACCCCAACGGTCGGGTCACCCCTCCACTTT.

In this sample, this clone turned up a few times. J is TRBJ2-7 and V is TRBV10-1; possibly TRBD1 for D (6 bases). The CDR3 totals 14 residues. V lost 6 bases, J lost 0 bases, and 12 bases lay in between. Germline V gene lookup returns CDR1 WNHNN and CDR2 SYGVQD (reference sequence). This CDR3 reads CASSPGQTSYEQYF. The CDR3 DNA reads as TGCGCCAGCAGCCCCGGACAGACCTCCTACGAGCAGTACTTC.

V and J are TRBV27 and TRBJ2-7; 7 positions agree with TRBD1. Looked up from germline, CDR1 is MNHEY and CDR2 is SMNVEV (reference sequence). The CDR3 spans 11 residues. J lost 6 bases, V lost 4 bases, and 0 bases had no gene match. For the CDR3, the DNA is TGTGCCAGCAGTTCAGGGGGCGAGCAGTACTTC. It yields the protein CASSSGGEQYF.

This rearrangement joins TRBV24-1 to TRBJ1-3; unclear D gene. Germline CDR1 and CDR2: KGHDR and SFDVKD. The V end lost 2 bases, the J end lost 2 bases, and 12 bases lay between the germline ends. The CDR3 runs 16 residues. In nucleotides, the CDR3 is TGTGCCACCAGTGATTCCGCGCCTGAGGCTGGAAACACCATATATTTT. Translated, it gives CATSDSAPEAGNTIYF.

The rearrangement links TRBV5-1 to TRBJ2-1, with a possible D match to TRBD2 (6 bases). Trimming pared 2 bases from V and 15 bases from J, leaving 21 bases between. Germline loops: CDR1 SGHRS, CDR2 YFSETQ. This CDR3 has 14 residues. DNA of the CDR3: TGCGCCAGCAGCTTAGAGCTAGCGTTGGATTTGTGGTTCTTC. Translated: CASSLELALDLWFF.

The rearrangement links TRBV19 to TRBJ2-7; D uncertain. Germline CDR1 and CDR2: LNHDA and SQIVND (reference sequence). The V end lost 6 bases, the J end lost 6 bases, and 18 bases lay between the germline ends. CDR3 size: 14 residues. Written as DNA, the CDR3 is TGTGCCAGTAGAAGTGGTTTGTCAACGGGCGAGCAGTACTTC. Translated, it gives CASRSGLSTGEQYF.

This clone is a singleton in its sample. The chain recombines TRBV9 with TRBJ2-5; maybe TRBD1 (6 bases). Germline CDR1 reads SGDLS; CDR2 reads YYNGEE. Trimming took off 0 bases at V and 4 bases at J, with 13 bases between the two ends. This CDR3 comprises 15 residues. The CDR3 DNA reads TGTGCCAGCAGCGTAGTCCAGGGGAGCGGAGAGACCCAGTACTTC. Its protein product is CASSVVQGSGETQYF.

The CDR3 is CATLPEGLGNEKLFF. CDR3 DNA sequence: TGTGCCACCCTTCCGGAGGGTTTAGGTAATGAAAAACTGTTTTTT. The chain uses TRBV7-9 and TRBJ1-4; no clear D. The germline CDR1 and CDR2 sequences are SEHNR and FQNEAQ (reference sequence). This CDR3 has 15 amino acids. The germline V and J ends were trimmed by 10 bases and 4 bases, with 19 bases remaining between them.

The gene calls are TRBV15 and TRBJ1-5; a possible D gene is TRBD1 (5 bases). Trimming took off 5 bases at V and 7 bases at J, with 12 bases between the two ends. CDR3 length: 13 amino acids. Germline V gene data show CDR1 as LNHNV and CDR2 as YYDKDF (reference sequence). This CDR3 is CATSRDLWQPQHF. The CDR3 region has the DNA TGTGCCACCAGCCGGGACTTATGGCAGCCCCAGCATTTT.

The rearrangement links TRBV9 to TRBJ1-2; no definite D call. The CDR3 is 13 residues long. With 4 bases removed from V and 4 bases from J, the gap between germline ends came to 11 bases. In germline, CDR1 is SGDLS, CDR2 YYNGEE. The CDR3 DNA sequence: TGTGCCAGCAGCCCCGACGGGAGCTATGGCTACACCTTC. Residues: CASSPDGSYGYTF.

V gene TRBV5-1 combines with J gene TRBJ1-1; D is undetermined. The CDR3 has 16 amino acids. Germline V CDR1 and CDR2: SGHRS, YFSETQ. V dropped 1 base and J dropped 0 bases, with 13 bases sitting between them. The CDR3 sequence: CASSLSRLPMNTEAFF. CDR3 nucleotide sequence: TGCGCCAGCAGCTTGTCCCGTCTACCCATGAACACTGAAGCTTTCTTT.